These 8 T cell receptor beta chains share one sample of origin, sequenced in a study of cytomegalovirus exposure and HLA in healthy donors. This PCR relied on a set of 60 Vbeta primers and 13 Jbeta primers. Sequencing was performed with immunoSEQ multiplex PCR; in TCRdb, only in-frame clones are kept and a portion is missing. The data contain fewer than 60,000 clones, roughly 60% of them singletons. The specimen was PBMCs. These receptors all come from a human donor in good health.

This chain joins TRBV6-5 and TRBJ1-2, with D uncertain. With 0 bases removed from V and 0 bases from J, the gap between germline ends came to 8 bases. Germline assignment: CDR1 MNHEY and CDR2 SVGAGI. The CDR3 has 15 amino acids. The CDR3 nucleotides are TGTGCCAGCAGTTACTCGCGTACAGCTAACTATGGCTACACCTTC. Translated, it gives CASSYSRTANYGYTF.

The CDR3, as DNA: TGTGCCAGCAGCGTAGATTGGGACAGGGGGAATTCACCCCTCCACTTT. Encoded protein: CASSVDWDRGNSPLHF. V gene TRBV9 combines with J gene TRBJ1-6, with 11 bases fitting TRBD1. The V gene's germline CDR1 is SGDLS and CDR2 YYNGEE. This CDR3 region has 16 residues. The V gene end was trimmed by 0 bases and the J gene end by 7 bases; junction bases not matched to a gene: 3.

CDR3 loop: CAQGGYQPQHF. Here the CDR3 DNA reads TGTGCCCAGGGGGGATATCAGCCCCAGCATTTT. V is TRBV9 and J is TRBJ1-5; 7 positions match TRBD1. Germline-derived CDR1 and CDR2 are SGDLS and YYNGEE. V gave up 10 bases and J gave up 5 bases; unmatched junction bases: 3. The CDR3 has 11 residues.

V and J are TRBV2 and TRBJ1-1, with D unclear. Trimming pared 0 bases from V and 5 bases from J, leaving 7 bases between. Germline loops: CDR1 SNHLY, CDR2 FYNNEI. This CDR3 has 13 residues. The CDR3 DNA follows: TGTGCCAGCAGTGAAGCCGGTGATACTGAAGCTTTCTTT. Translating gives CASSEAGDTEAFF. Using reference TRBV2 and TRBJ1-1 for the parts outside the CDR3, the full variable domain is EPEVTQTPSHQVTQMGQEVILRCVPISNHLYFYWYRQILGQKVEFLVSFYNNEISEKSEIFDDQFSVERPDGSNFTLKIRSTKLEDSAMYFCASSEAGDTEAFFGQGTRLTVV.

The rearrangement joins TRBV27 to TRBJ2-1, with 11 bases matching TRBD2. The junction had 12 bases not matched to a gene; V was cut back by 3 bases and J by 5 bases. The germline gives CDR1 MNHEY, CDR2 SMNVEV (reference sequence). The CDR3 is made up of 18 amino acids. The CDR3 DNA sequence: TGTGCCAGCAGTTTTATCGGCATGCTAGCGGGGGGAAACAATGAGCAGTTCTTC. Encoded protein: CASSFIGMLAGGNNEQFF.

This clone turned up a few times. The rearrangement joins TRBV19 to TRBJ2-5, with 9 bases that match TRBD2. The CDR3 has 14 residues. V shed 3 bases, J shed 7 bases, and the junction held 6 bases outside the gene matches. Germline assignment: CDR1 LNHDA and CDR2 SQIVND (reference sequence). CDR3 bases: TGTGCCAGTAGTATTAGCGGGCGGGGGGGGACCCAGTACTTC. It encodes CASSISGRGGTQYF.

The chain carries TRBV5-6 and TRBJ1-1; D is unclear. With 1 base removed from V and 1 base from J, the gap between germline ends came to 8 bases. In germline, CDR1 is SGHDT, CDR2 YYEEEE. The CDR3 runs 14 residues. In DNA, the CDR3 is TGTGCCAGCAGCTTGAGATGGGCGAACACTGAAGCTTTCTTT. It is translated as CASSLRWANTEAFF. Full variable domain (rest looked up from reference TRBV5-6 and TRBJ1-1): DAGVTQSPTHLIKTRGQQVTLRCSPKSGHDTVSWYQQALGQGPQFIFQYYEEEERQRGNFPDRFSGHQFPNYSSELNVNALLLGDSALYLCASSLRWANTEAFFGQGTRLTVV.

CDR3 sequence (DNA): TGCGCCAGCAGCCTACAGGGATCACGAATGAACACTGAAGCTTTCTTT. As protein: CASSLQGSRMNTEAFF. This chain uses TRBV5-1 with TRBJ1-1, with D possibly being TRBD1 (6 bases). This CDR3 has 16 amino acids. Deletions cut 4 bases from V and 0 bases from J, with 16 bases between. The germline V gene has CDR1 SGHRS and CDR2 YFSETQ.